This T cell receptor (beta chain) is drawn from a study of response to subunit inactivated influenza vaccine. CDR3 length: 17 amino acids. V dropped 0 bases and J dropped 0 bases, with 16 bases sitting between them. Looked up from germline, CDR1 is SGDLS and CDR2 is YYNGEE. TCRdb redid the calling of the RT-PCR reads with MiXCR, one entry per CDR3 protein. The sample consists of hundreds of thousands of distinct CDR3 sequences, about 15% of them appearing once. Study-wide results and limits: The authors suggested that few new T cells are recruited per seasonal influenza vaccination.

About this clonotype itself: The antigen remains undetermined.

The source is a man aged 50-60 years who received an inactivated influenza vaccine. The starting material was PBMCs from blood, obtained around 14 days before vaccination. This chain uses TRBV9 with TRBJ2-7; D assignment may be TRBD1 or TRBD2 (7 bases each). As DNA, the CDR3 is TGTGCCAGCAGCGTAGCGGGGGGAGCAGGGGGCTCCTACGAGCAGTACTTC. Its translation: CASSVAGGAGGSYEQYF.